This entry is about one T cell receptor beta chain. Per the authors' pipeline: For nucleated cells, counts were estimated from reference gene primer amplification. Only in-frame clones appear in the TCRdb table, and some are missing; sequencing was by immunoSEQ multiplex PCR. Clonal size and the V and J genes are those of that table, whereas D and trimming came from the DNA. The sample consists of fewer than 400,000 clones, about 87% of them appearing once. Trimming removed 4 bases from V and 4 bases from J; junction bases left unmatched: 12. CDR3 length: 17 residues. Germline V gene lookup returns CDR1 MNHNS and CDR2 SASEGT. The data were obtained in a study of blood T cell repertoires in COVID-19. Across the whole study: Italy, Spain and the United States were the sources of the convalescent and acute COVID-19 samples. Sample material is recorded as cDNA or gDNA derived from T cells, B-cell-depleted T cells, or PBMCs.

This rearrangement joins TRBV6-1 to TRBJ2-1; 8 bases align to TRBD1. Material for sequencing was PBMCs or T cells enriched from blood (not recorded which). The TCR originated in a woman aged 50 to 65 who had recovered from COVID-19. CDR3 coding DNA: TGTGCCAGCAGTGGAAACAGGGGGGCAAACTTATACAATGAGCAGTTCTTC. The encoded protein is CASSGNRGANLYNEQFF.